Presented here are 23 T cell receptor delta chains from one specimen sequenced in a study of gamma-delta T cells after stem cell transplantation. TCRdb reprocessed the RT-PCR reads through CATT. Counted here are about 13,000 delta-chain clones, about 34% occurring once; the ten biggest clones make up 3% to 4.5%. The sample comprised gamma-delta T cells. Receptor source: a human donor. It is not recorded whose cells these are; they may come from a transplant donor.

This clone came up a few times. This chain connects TRDV2 to TRDJ2; 8 nucleotides match TRDD3. The CDR3 runs 17 residues. Unmatched junction bases numbered 11, after V lost 3 bases and J lost 3 bases. The V gene's germline CDR1 is GEAIGNYY and CDR2 EKD. In DNA form, the CDR3 reads TGTGCCTGTGACTGCGTACTGGGGGTCTTGGTGACAGCACAACTCTTCTTT. Its translation: CACDCVLGVLVTAQLFF.

The rearrangement joins TRDV2 to TRDJ1; TRDD3 might be the D (6 bases). V shed 7 bases and J shed 3 bases, with 20 bases lying between them. The CDR3 spans 15 residues. Germline loops: CDR1 GEAIGNYY, CDR2 EKD. CDR3 region: CAWGYWVRRADKLIF. For the CDR3, the DNA is TGTGCCTGGGGTTACTGGGTGAGACGCGCCGATAAACTCATCTTT.

The chain has TRDV2 and TRDJ1; TRDD3 is a possible D gene (6 bases). The CDR3 runs 17 residues. Germline lookup yields CDR1 GEAIGNYY and CDR2 EKD. Trimming pared 4 bases from V and 2 bases from J, leaving 22 bases between. The CDR3 here is CACENKVGRGETDKLIF. Written as DNA, the CDR3 is TGTGCCTGTGAGAATAAGGTCGGACGGGGGGAGACCGATAAACTCATCTTT.

The sample holds a few counts of this clone. This chain links TRDV3 with TRDJ3, with TRDD3 matching over 12 bases. V lost 3 bases, J lost 2 bases, and 11 bases stayed unmatched. Germline V gives CDR1 TVYSNPD, CDR2 GDNSRS (reference sequence). CDR3 length: 19 amino acids. The CDR3 loop reads CAFSSRLGDTPWDTRQMFF. The CDR3 bases are TGTGCCTTCTCTTCCCGCCTGGGGGATACGCCCTGGGACACCCGACAGATGTTTTTC.

The rearrangement links TRDV2 to TRDJ1; D ambiguous. The CDR3 is made up of 20 amino acids. Germline V gives CDR1 GEAIGNYY, CDR2 EKD. V was pared by 0 bases and J by 0 bases, with 25 bases between. The CDR3 DNA sequence: TGTGCCTGTGACACCGGGACAACACGGGAGGCCTGGAGTTACACCGATAAACTCATCTTT. This codes for CACDTGTTREAWSYTDKLIF.

This clone occurred a few times. The J gene is TRDJ1, the V gene TRDV1; 10 positions agree with TRDD3. J was trimmed by 3 bases and V by 0 bases; bases with no gene match: 19. Germline CDR1 reads TSWWSYY; CDR2 reads QGS. The CDR3 consists of 21 residues. The CDR3 spells CALGELPALGDPPLGADKLIF. CDR3 DNA sequence: TGTGCTCTTGGGGAACTTCCTGCACTGGGGGATCCCCCTCTGGGGGCCGATAAACTCATCTTT.

The chain couples TRDV1 to TRDJ2, with 8 positions matching TRDD3. Germline V gene data show CDR1 as TSWWSYY and CDR2 as QGS. V shed 1 base and J 4 bases; nucleotides not matched to a gene: 5. The CDR3 spans 16 residues. The CDR3 coding sequence is TGTGCTCTTGGGGAACGAGACTGGGGGCAGACAGCACAACTCTTCTTT. Protein product: CALGERDWGQTAQLFF.

The rearrangement uses TRDV3 and TRDJ1; possibly TRDD2 for D (6 bases). Between the trimmed V and J ends, which lost 0 bases and 10 bases, there was a span of 27 bases. The CDR3 extends over 16 amino acids. Germline lookup yields CDR1 TVYSNPD and CDR2 GDNSRS (reference sequence). CDR3 nucleotide sequence: TGTGCCTTTAGGGAACGTCCTACGTACCGTCTGGTTGGACTCATCTTT. The encoded protein is CAFRERPTYRLVGLIF.

This clone was detected only a few times. The V and J genes are TRDV2 and TRDJ1; 9 nucleotides align to TRDD3. Looked up from germline, CDR1 is GEAIGNYY and CDR2 is EKD. The V gene end was trimmed by 4 bases and the J gene end by 8 bases; junction bases not matched to a gene: 13. CDR3 size: 15 residues. CDR3 sequence: CACDQLTGGREKLIF. The CDR3 DNA reads TGTGCCTGTGATCAACTCACTGGGGGACGAGAAAAACTCATCTTT.

The chain employs TRDV2 and TRDJ3; 8 bases align to TRDD3. Trimming took 0 bases from V and 0 from J; bases not matched to a gene: 6. CDR3 length: 19 residues. Per germline, CDR1 GEAIGNYY and CDR2 EKD. CDR3 loop: CACDTWGIRISWDTRQMFF. The CDR3 region has the DNA TGTGCCTGTGACACCTGGGGGATCCGCATCTCCTGGGACACCCGACAGATGTTTTTC.

CDR3 DNA: TGTGCTCTTGGGGACCTAAATGGGGGAAAGCTGGGAAAGTACACCGATAAACTCATCTTT. Amino acid sequence: CALGDLNGGKLGKYTDKLIF. V usage is TRDV1 and J usage is TRDJ1; 7 nucleotides align to TRDD3. The trim removed 3 bases at V and 0 bases at J, leaving 19 bases unmatched. This CDR3 is 20 amino acids long. Looked up from germline, CDR1 is TSWWSYY and CDR2 is QGS.

A single count supports this clone. CDR3 in amino acids: CALENFPEGGSTDKLIF. The CDR3 DNA reads TGTGCCTTGGAGAACTTCCCCGAGGGGGGATCGACCGATAAACTCATCTTT. V gene TRDV3 combines with J gene TRDJ1; TRDD3 matches 7 bases. Germline CDR1 reads TVYSNPD; CDR2 reads GDNSRS (reference sequence). The CDR3 contains 17 residues. J was trimmed by 2 bases and V by 3 bases; bases with no gene match: 18.

The rearrangement links TRDV2 to TRDJ3; D perhaps matches TRDD3 (6 bases). Trimming took 0 bases from V and 0 from J, leaving 11 bases between them. The CDR3 has 18 amino acids. The V gene's germline CDR1 is GEAIGNYY and CDR2 EKD. This chain's CDR3 is CACDTWGLSSWDTRQMFF. CDR3 bases: TGTGCCTGTGACACCTGGGGGCTCAGCTCCTGGGACACCCGACAGATGTTTTTC.

The rearrangement uses TRDV1 and TRDJ1; 8 bases line up with TRDD3. This CDR3 is built from 21 residues. V lost 4 bases, J lost 0 bases, and 22 bases stayed unmatched. The germline V gene encodes CDR1 TSWWSYY and CDR2 QGS. This CDR3 reads CALGGGLPPYWGANYTDKLIF. For the CDR3, the DNA is TGTGCTCTTGGGGGGGGCCTTCCCCCTTACTGGGGGGCTAACTACACCGATAAACTCATCTTT.

This clone was seen only a few times. This chain links TRDV3 with TRDJ1; TRDD3 matches at 10 bases. V shed 0 bases and J 0 bases; nucleotides not matched to a gene: 25. From germline, CDR1 is TVYSNPD and CDR2 GDNSRS (reference sequence). The CDR3 is made up of 22 amino acids. CDR3 DNA: TGTGCCTTTAGTCCCCCTTCCCGATATGGGGGATACAAGGCCCCGTACACCGATAAACTCATCTTT. This translates into CAFSPPSRYGGYKAPYTDKLIF.

This chain connects TRDV2 to TRDJ3; 8 positions match TRDD3. Per germline, CDR1 GEAIGNYY and CDR2 EKD. The CDR3 is 19 residues long. V lost 0 bases to trimming and J lost 0 bases; unmatched junction nucleotides: 6. The CDR3, as DNA: TGTGCCTGTGACACCGTGGGGGATTCTAGCTCCTGGGACACCCGACAGATGTTTTTC. Translating gives CACDTVGDSSSWDTRQMFF.

This clone turned up a few times. Here the CDR3 DNA reads TGTGCTCTTGGGGAACTGGGGGATACGTACACCGATAAACTCATCTTT. Its translation is CALGELGDTYTDKLIF. This chain uses TRDV1 with TRDJ1, with TRDD3 matching over 10 bases. V shed 0 bases, J shed 0 bases, and the junction held 1 base outside the gene matches. The CDR3 has 16 residues. From germline, CDR1 is TSWWSYY and CDR2 QGS.

This clone was counted between two and nine times. Other DNA sequences in this specimen translate into the identical CDR3. This sequence joins TRDV2 and TRDJ3, with 9 bases identical to TRDD3. The germline V gene has CDR1 GEAIGNYY and CDR2 EKD. The CDR3 totals 19 residues. The J segment lost 1 base and the V segment lost 2 bases, leaving 8 bases of the junction unmatched. The CDR3 region has the DNA TGTGCCTGTGACAAATGGGGGATAATTCCATCCTGGGACACCCGACAGATGTTTTTC. Translation gives CACDKWGIIPSWDTRQMFF.

Note on this clone: The sample has other DNA sequences that encode this CDR3 too. This chain uses TRDV2 with TRDJ3; TRDD3 matches 10 bases. Per the germline V gene, CDR1 is GEAIGNYY and CDR2 is EKD. CDR3 length: 17 amino acids. After removal of 1 base from V and 2 bases from J, the junction contained 1 base not matched to a gene. The CDR3 DNA reads as TGTGCCTGTGACACGCTGGGGGATACCTGGGACACCCGACAGATGTTTTTC. It translates to CACDTLGDTWDTRQMFF.

The gene calls are TRAV29/DV5 and TRDJ1; TRDD3 matches 10 bases. The CDR3 sequence is 22 residues long. The V gene's germline CDR1 is NSMFDY and CDR2 ISSIKDK. V shed 0 bases and J 0 bases; nucleotides not matched to a gene: 23. The CDR3 spells CAASEVKGRGIRFPVYTDKLIF. CDR3 bases: TGTGCAGCAAGCGAGGTCAAGGGACGGGGGATACGCTTCCCCGTCTACACCGATAAACTCATCTTT.

Points on this clone: Other DNA sequences within the sample encode an identical CDR3. The V call is TRDV2, the J call TRDJ2; 12 nucleotides match TRDD3. The CDR3 has 18 residues. Per germline, CDR1 GEAIGNYY and CDR2 EKD. Germline trimming cut 0 bases from V and 3 bases from J; bases unmatched to any gene: 7. CDR3 in DNA: TGTGCCTGTGACACCGTCCTGGGGGATACGCGCATGACAGCACAACTCTTCTTT. Amino acids: CACDTVLGDTRMTAQLFF.

Remarks on this clone: The same CDR3 is also encoded by other DNA sequences in this sample. This chain joins TRDV1 and TRDJ1, with 12 bases matching TRDD3. Germline V lookup: CDR1 TSWWSYY, CDR2 QGS. V dropped 1 base and J dropped 5; count of bases not matched to a gene: 14. The CDR3 consists of 19 residues. The CDR3 DNA sequence: TGTGCTCTTGGGGAACGGGGGAGTACTGGGGGATACAATTTGGATAAACTCATCTTT. Translated, it gives CALGERGSTGGYNLDKLIF.

This clone has more than one count but fewer than ten. The rearrangement joins TRDV3 to TRDJ1; TRDD2 matches at 9 bases. The CDR3 extends over 20 amino acids. Trimming took 0 bases from V and 0 from J; bases not matched to a gene: 20. Germline V gene lookup returns CDR1 TVYSNPD and CDR2 GDNSRS (reference sequence). CDR3 in DNA: TGTGCCTTTAGGCCCTTCCTACCGTACTGGGGATCTAAGTACACCGATAAACTCATCTTT. Protein sequence: CAFRPFLPYWGSKYTDKLIF.